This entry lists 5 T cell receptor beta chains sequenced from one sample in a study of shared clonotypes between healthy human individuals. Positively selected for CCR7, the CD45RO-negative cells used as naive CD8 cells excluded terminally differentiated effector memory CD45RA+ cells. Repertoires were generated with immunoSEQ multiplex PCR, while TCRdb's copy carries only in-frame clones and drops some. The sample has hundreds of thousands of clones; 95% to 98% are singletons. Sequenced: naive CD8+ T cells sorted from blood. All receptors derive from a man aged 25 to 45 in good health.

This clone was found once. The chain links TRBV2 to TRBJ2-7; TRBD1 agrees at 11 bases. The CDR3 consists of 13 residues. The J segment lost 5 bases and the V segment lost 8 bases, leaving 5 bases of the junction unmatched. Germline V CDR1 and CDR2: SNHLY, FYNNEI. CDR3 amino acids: CASVGQGANEQYF. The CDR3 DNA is TGTGCCAGCGTAGGACAGGGGGCAAACGAGCAGTACTTC.

The DNA of the CDR3 is TGTGCCAGCAGCTTAGCGCCAGGCCGCGAGCAGTACTTC. This translates into CASSLAPGREQYF. The chain couples TRBV7-6 to TRBJ2-7; D is ambiguous. The germline gives CDR1 SGHVS, CDR2 FNYEAQ. V dropped 0 bases and J dropped 6 bases, with 9 bases sitting between them. The CDR3 is made up of 13 amino acids.

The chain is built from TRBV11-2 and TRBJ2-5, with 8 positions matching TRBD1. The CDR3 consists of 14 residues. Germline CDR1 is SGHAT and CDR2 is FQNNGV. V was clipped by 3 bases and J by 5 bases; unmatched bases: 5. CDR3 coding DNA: TGTGCCAGCAGCTTCAGACAGGGGAGGGAGACCCAGTACTTC. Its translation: CASSFRQGRETQYF.

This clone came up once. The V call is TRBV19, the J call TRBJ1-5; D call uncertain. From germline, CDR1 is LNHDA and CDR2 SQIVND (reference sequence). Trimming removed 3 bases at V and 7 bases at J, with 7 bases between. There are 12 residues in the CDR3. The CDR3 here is CASSMWGQPQHF. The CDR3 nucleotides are TGTGCCAGTAGTATGTGGGGACAGCCCCAGCATTTT.

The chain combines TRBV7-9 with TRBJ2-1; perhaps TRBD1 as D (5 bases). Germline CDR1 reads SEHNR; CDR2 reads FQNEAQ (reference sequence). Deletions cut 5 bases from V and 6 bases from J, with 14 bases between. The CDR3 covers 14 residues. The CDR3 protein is CASSLPGLPNEQFF. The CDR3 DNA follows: TGTGCCAGCAGCCTTCCAGGGTTACCCAATGAGCAGTTCTTC. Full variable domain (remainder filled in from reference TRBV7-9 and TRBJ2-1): DTGVSQNPRHKITKRGQNVTFRCDPISEHNRLYWYRQTLGQGPEFLTYFQNEAQLEKSRLLSDRFSAERPKGSFSTLEIQRTEQGDSAMYLCASSLPGLPNEQFFGPGTRLTVL.